This is a list of T cell receptor beta chains from one sample in a study of cytomegalovirus exposure and HLA in healthy donors. Clones were sequenced by immunoSEQ multiplex PCR, and TCRdb holds only the in-frame ones, with some missing. The sample lists tens of thousands of clones, roughly 76% occurring once. Sequencing input: PBMCs. These receptors came from a woman in her thirties or forties in good health and CMV-seronegative. Each CDR3 is given with its conserved first and last residue. Each record gives: D gene, V gene, clone size, J gene, CDR3 protein, CDR3 DNA. The D gene is left open where the match is weak. Expanded clones get a size class; other rows say once, few or many, or leave the size out.

-,TRBV2,-,TRBJ1-2,CASSVLSEGFGNYGYTF,TGTGCCAGCAGTGTATTATCGGAGGGTTTTGGAAACTATGGCTACACCTTC
-,TRBV6-5,-,TRBJ1-4,CASSIHRDANEKLFF,TGTGCCAGCAGTATCCACAGGGATGCTAATGAAAAACTGTTTTTT
TRBD2,TRBV7-2,once,TRBJ2-7,CASSFHTSGRATYEQYF,TGTGCCAGCAGCTTCCATACTAGCGGGAGAGCGACATACGAGCAGTACTTC
-,TRBV19,-,TRBJ1-2,CAISTGNYGYTF,TGTGCCATTTCGACAGGAAACTATGGCTACACCTTC
-,TRBV2,-,TRBJ1-1,CASTMNTEAFF,TGTGCCAGCACCATGAACACTGAAGCTTTCTTT
TRBD2,TRBV14,-,TRBJ2-2,CASSHRTSAGELFF,TGTGCCAGCAGCCACCGGACTAGCGCCGGGGAGCTGTTTTTT
-,TRBV28,-,TRBJ1-2,CASRPTNLRGGYTF,TGTGCCAGCAGACCCACGAATTTAAGGGGAGGCTACACCTTC
TRBD1,TRBV27,-,TRBJ2-3,CASSPRDRGYTDTQYF,TGTGCCAGCAGTCCCCGGGACAGGGGTTACACAGATACGCAGTATTTT
-,TRBV25-1,-,TRBJ2-2,CASGVEGWDTGELFF,TGTGCCAGCGGAGTCGAGGGATGGGACACCGGGGAGCTGTTTTTT
TRBD2,TRBV2,-,TRBJ2-4,CASNLAGIAKNIQYF,TGTGCCAGCAATTTAGCGGGGATAGCCAAAAACATTCAGTACTTC
-,TRBV29-1,-,TRBJ1-2,CRPGFYGYTF,TGCAGGCCGGGGTTCTATGGCTACACCTTC
TRBD2,TRBV7-3,-,TRBJ2-1,CASSPGGGGKNEQFF,TGTGCCAGCAGCCCCGGCGGGGGGGGTAAGAATGAGCAGTTCTTC
TRBD2,TRBV7-2,-,TRBJ2-2,CASSLAEGSGGLYNTGELFF,TGTGCCAGCAGCTTAGCGGAGGGTAGCGGGGGCCTTTACAACACCGGGGAGCTGTTTTTT
TRBD1,TRBV4-1,-,TRBJ1-5,CASSQQDRGETQHF,TGCGCCAGCAGCCAACAAGACAGGGGAGAGACCCAGCATTTT
TRBD1,TRBV5-8,-,TRBJ1-6,CASRPGTDVSPLHF,TGTGCCAGCAGGCCCGGGACAGATGTATCACCCCTCCACTTT
-,TRBV7-3,once,TRBJ2-3,CASSPRSGRGPYTQYF,TGTGCCAGCAGCCCCCGGAGTGGGCGGGGGCCCTATACGCAGTATTTT
TRBD1,TRBV4-1,-,TRBJ1-5,CASSLSTGGPNQPQHF,TGCGCCAGCAGCCTATCGACAGGGGGTCCCAATCAGCCCCAGCATTTT
TRBD2,TRBV30,-,TRBJ2-3,CAWRAGGFTDTQYF,TGTGCCTGGAGAGCGGGGGGATTCACAGATACGCAGTATTTT
-,TRBV7-2,-,TRBJ1-2,CASRIPGQDNYGYTF,TGTGCCAGCAGGATACCGGGACAAGATAACTATGGCTACACCTTC
-,TRBV6-5,-,TRBJ2-2,CAISPRALNTGELFF,TGTGCCATATCCCCCCGAGCGCTGAACACCGGGGAGCTGTTTTTT
TRBD1,TRBV5-6,-,TRBJ1-1,CASSLAWTGRRNTEAFF,TGTGCCAGCAGCTTGGCATGGACAGGGCGTCGGAACACTGAAGCTTTCTTT
-,TRBV7-9,-,TRBJ1-3,CASSSGILSSGNTIYF,TGTGCCAGCAGCTCAGGGATCCTAAGCTCTGGAAACACCATATATTTT
-,TRBV7-3,-,TRBJ1-1,CASSRAPGTTNTEAFF,TGTGCCAGCAGCCGAGCCCCCGGGACAACGAACACTGAAGCTTTCTTT
TRBD1,TRBV10-3,-,TRBJ2-2,CATQDRVFTGELFF,TGTGCCACTCAAGACAGGGTATTCACCGGGGAGCTGTTTTTT
TRBD2,TRBV7-8,once,TRBJ2-1,CASSSGLQNNEQFF,TGTGCCAGCAGCTCGGGACTACAGAACAATGAGCAGTTCTTC
TRBD1,TRBV29-1,-,TRBJ2-5,CSVEVGGQGRETQYF,TGCAGCGTTGAAGTGGGGGGACAGGGGCGTGAGACCCAGTACTTC
-,TRBV5-4,-,TRBJ1-1,CASSLVGGAGTEAFF,TGTGCCAGCAGCTTGGTTGGAGGGGCGGGAACTGAAGCTTTCTTT
TRBD2,TRBV29-1,once,TRBJ2-7,CSASPLAGGSYEQYF,TGCAGCGCCTCCCCGCTAGCGGGAGGCTCCTACGAGCAGTACTTC
TRBD1,TRBV11-2,-,TRBJ1-2,CASSTSTGGWGYGYTF,TGTGCCAGCAGCACCTCGACAGGGGGGTGGGGCTATGGCTACACCTTC
TRBD1,TRBV4-3,-,TRBJ1-5,CASSQARGQPQHF,TGCGCCAGCAGCCAAGCCAGGGGGCAGCCCCAGCATTTT
-,TRBV7-2,-,TRBJ1-5,CASSSNSNQPQHF,TGTGCCAGCAGCTCCAATAGCAATCAGCCCCAGCATTTT
TRBD1,TRBV2,-,TRBJ2-1,CASSRQGARNEQFF,TGTGCCAGCAGTAGACAGGGGGCGCGGAATGAGCAGTTCTTC
-,TRBV19,-,TRBJ2-5,CASSITDSEQETQYF,TGTGCCAGTAGTATCACGGACAGTGAGCAAGAGACCCAGTACTTC
-,TRBV7-9,-,TRBJ1-1,CSSSLGGGEAFF,TGTTCCAGCAGCTTAGGTGGGGGGGAAGCTTTCTTT
TRBD1,TRBV6-5,once,TRBJ2-7,CASSSPGQVNEQYF,TGTGCCAGCAGTTCTCCTGGACAGGTTAACGAGCAGTACTTC
TRBD2,TRBV6-8,once,TRBJ2-7,CASSYRTSGTAYEQYF,TGTGCCAGCAGTTATCGTACTAGCGGGACTGCCTACGAGCAGTACTTC
TRBD1,TRBV27,-,TRBJ2-7,CASSLGTGVYEQYF,TGTGCCAGCAGTTTGGGGACAGGGGTCTACGAGCAGTACTTC
-,TRBV6-5,-,TRBJ2-7,CASSRGVQYEQYF,TGTGCCAGCAGCAGGGGGGTACAATACGAGCAGTACTTC
-,TRBV27,few,TRBJ1-2,CASRRNYGYTF,TGTGCCAGCAGACGGAACTATGGCTACACCTTC
TRBD1,TRBV7-9,-,TRBJ2-7,CASSQDRGKQYF,TGTGCCAGCAGCCAGGACAGGGGGAAGCAGTACTTC